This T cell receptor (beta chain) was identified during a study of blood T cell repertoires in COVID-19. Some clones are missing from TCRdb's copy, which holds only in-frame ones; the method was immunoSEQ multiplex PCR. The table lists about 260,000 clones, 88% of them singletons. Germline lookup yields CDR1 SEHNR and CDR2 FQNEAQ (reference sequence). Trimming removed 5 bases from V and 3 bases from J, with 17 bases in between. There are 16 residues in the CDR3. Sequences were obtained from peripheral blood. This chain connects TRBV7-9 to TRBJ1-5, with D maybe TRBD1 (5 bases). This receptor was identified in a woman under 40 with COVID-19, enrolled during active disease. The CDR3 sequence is CASSAWGGVDNQPQHF. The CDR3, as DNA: TGTGCCAGCAGCGCTTGGGGGGGAGTTGACAATCAGCCCCAGCATTTT.